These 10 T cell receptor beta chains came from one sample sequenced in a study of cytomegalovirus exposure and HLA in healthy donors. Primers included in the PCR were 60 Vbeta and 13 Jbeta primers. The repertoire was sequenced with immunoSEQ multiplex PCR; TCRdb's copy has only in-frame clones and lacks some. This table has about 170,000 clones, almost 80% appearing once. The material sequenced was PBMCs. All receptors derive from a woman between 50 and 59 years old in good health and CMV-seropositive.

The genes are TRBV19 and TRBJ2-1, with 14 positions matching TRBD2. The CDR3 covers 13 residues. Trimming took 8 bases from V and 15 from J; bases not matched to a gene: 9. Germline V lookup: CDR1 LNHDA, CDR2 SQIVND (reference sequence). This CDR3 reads CASSGTSGRMMFF. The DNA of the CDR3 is TGTGCCAGTTCCGGGACTAGCGGGAGAATGATGTTCTTC. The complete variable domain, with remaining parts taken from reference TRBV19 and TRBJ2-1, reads DGGITQSPKYLFRKEGQNVTLSCEQNLNHDAMYWYRQDPGQGLRLIYYSQIVNDFQKGDIAEGYSVSREKKESFPLTVTSAQKNPTAFYLCASSGTSGRMMFFGPGTRLTVL.

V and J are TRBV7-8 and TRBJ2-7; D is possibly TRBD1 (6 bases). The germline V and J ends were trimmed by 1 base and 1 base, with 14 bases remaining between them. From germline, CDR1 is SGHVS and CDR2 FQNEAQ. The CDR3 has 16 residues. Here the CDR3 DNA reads TGTGCCAGCAGCTTAGGACAGGTTTCGATGTCCTACGAGCAGTACTTC. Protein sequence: CASSLGQVSMSYEQYF.

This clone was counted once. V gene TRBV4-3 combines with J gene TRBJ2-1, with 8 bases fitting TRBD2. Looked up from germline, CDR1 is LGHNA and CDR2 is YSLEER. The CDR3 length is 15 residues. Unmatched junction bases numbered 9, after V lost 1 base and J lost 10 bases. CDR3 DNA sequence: TGCGCCAGCAGCCAAGGACTAGCGACGTTAGCGGAGCAGTTCTTC. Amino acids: CASSQGLATLAEQFF.

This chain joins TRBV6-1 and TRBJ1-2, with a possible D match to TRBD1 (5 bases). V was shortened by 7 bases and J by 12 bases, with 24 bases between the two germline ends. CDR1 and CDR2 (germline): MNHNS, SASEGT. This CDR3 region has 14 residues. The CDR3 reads CASTRGQTVGLDTF. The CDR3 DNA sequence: TGTGCCAGCACCCGTGGCCAGACAGTCGGGTTGGACACCTTC.

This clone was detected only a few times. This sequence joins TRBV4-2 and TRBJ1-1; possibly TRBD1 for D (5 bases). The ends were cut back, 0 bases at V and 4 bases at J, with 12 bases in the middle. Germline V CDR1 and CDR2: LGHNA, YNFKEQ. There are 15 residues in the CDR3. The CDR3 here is CASSQEWEGTTEAFF. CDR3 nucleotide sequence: TGTGCCAGCAGCCAAGAGTGGGAGGGGACCACTGAAGCTTTCTTT.

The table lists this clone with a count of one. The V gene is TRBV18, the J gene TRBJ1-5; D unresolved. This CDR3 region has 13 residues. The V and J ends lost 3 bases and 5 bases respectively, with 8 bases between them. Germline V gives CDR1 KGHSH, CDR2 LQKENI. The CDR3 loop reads CASSPQYDQPQHF. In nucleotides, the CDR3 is TGTGCCAGCTCACCTCAGTATGATCAGCCCCAGCATTTT. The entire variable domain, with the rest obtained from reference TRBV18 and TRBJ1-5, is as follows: NAGVMQNPRHLVRRRGQEARLRCSPMKGHSHVYWYRQLPEEGLKFMVYLQKENIIDESGMPKERFSAEFPKEGPSILRIQQVVRGDSAAYFCASSPQYDQPQHFGDGTRLSIL.

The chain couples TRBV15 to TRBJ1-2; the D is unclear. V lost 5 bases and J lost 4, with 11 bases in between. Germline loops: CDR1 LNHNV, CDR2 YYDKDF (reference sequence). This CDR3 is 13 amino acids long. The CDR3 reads CATSSAGIYGYTF. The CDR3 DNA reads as TGTGCCACCAGCTCCGCGGGGATCTATGGCTACACCTTC.

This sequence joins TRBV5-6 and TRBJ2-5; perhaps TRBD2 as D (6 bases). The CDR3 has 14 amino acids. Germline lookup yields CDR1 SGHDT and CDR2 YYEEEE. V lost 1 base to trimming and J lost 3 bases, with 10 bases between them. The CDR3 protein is CASSLLLAEETQYF. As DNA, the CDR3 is TGTGCCAGCAGCTTGTTACTAGCTGAAGAGACCCAGTACTTC.

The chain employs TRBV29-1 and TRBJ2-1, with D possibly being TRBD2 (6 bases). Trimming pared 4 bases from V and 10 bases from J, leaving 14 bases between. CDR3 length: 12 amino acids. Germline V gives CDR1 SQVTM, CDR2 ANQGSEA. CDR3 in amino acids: CSVVRGGSEQFF. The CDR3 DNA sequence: TGCAGCGTTGTGAGAGGAGGGTCCGAGCAGTTCTTC.

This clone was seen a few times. The CDR3 nucleotides are TGCAGCGTTCTGCCGGGAGGGAAACCTAGCACAGATACGCAGTATTTT. Its protein is CSVLPGGKPSTDTQYF. The rearrangement joins TRBV29-1 to TRBJ2-3; 8 nucleotides match TRBD2. The V and J ends lost 5 bases and 0 bases, in that order; junction bases with no gene match: 10. The CDR3 covers 16 residues. Germline V gene sequence: CDR1 SQVTM, CDR2 ANQGSEA.